Listed below are T cell receptor beta chains from one sample, sequenced in a study of blood T cell repertoires in COVID-19. Profiled with immunoSEQ multiplex PCR; TCRdb holds only in-frame clones, not every one. The table records 120,000 to 150,000 clones, around 80% of them present only once. The sequencing input was peripheral blood. All receptors derive from a human donor in a cohort sampled during active COVID-19. The CDR3 runs from the conserved cysteine through the conserved F or W. D genes are given only for firm matches. Clone size, where shown, is once, few, many, or a class for clones that have expanded.

>-|TRBV9|TRBJ2-3|-
CASSRGTDTQYF
TGTGCCAGCAGCCGGGGCACAGATACGCAGTATTTT
>-|TRBV27|TRBJ1-2|-
CASSSPGVTHGYTF
TGTGCCAGCAGTTCCCCGGGGGTTACCCATGGCTACACCTTC
>-|TRBV9|TRBJ1-3|-
CASSVTVGNTIYF
TGTGCCAGCAGCGTAACGGTGGGAAACACCATATATTTT
>-|TRBV7-2|TRBJ2-7|-
CASSSSGTTYEQYF
TGTGCCAGCAGCAGCAGCGGTACTACCTACGAGCAGTACTTC
>TRBD2|TRBV30|TRBJ2-7|-
CAAEAGGSSYEQYF
TGTGCCGCGGAAGCGGGGGGCAGCTCCTACGAGCAGTACTTC
>-|TRBV30|TRBJ1-4|-
CAWSAGATNEKLFF
TGTGCCTGGAGTGCCGGTGCAACTAATGAAAAACTGTTTTTT
>TRBD2|TRBV4-2|TRBJ2-1|-
CASSQAPGLAYNEQFF
TGTGCCAGCAGCCAGGCACCGGGACTAGCTTACAATGAGCAGTTCTTC
>TRBD2|TRBV19|TRBJ2-2|-
CASSTSGGPSWTGELFF
TGTGCCAGTAGTACTAGCGGGGGGCCCTCGTGGACCGGGGAGCTGTTTTTT
>-|TRBV6-5|TRBJ2-2|-
CASSSPGHTGELFF
TGTGCCAGCAGTTCCCCGGGTCACACCGGGGAGCTGTTTTTT
>-|TRBV19|TRBJ1-5|-
CASSIVTTASGPQHF
TGTGCCAGTAGTATAGTGACGACAGCCTCAGGGCCCCAGCATTTT
>-|TRBV27|TRBJ1-4|-
CASSLGRQPTNEKLFF
TGTGCCAGCAGTTTGGGCAGGCAACCAACTAATGAAAAACTGTTTTTT
>-|TRBV2|TRBJ1-6|-
CASSERWNNSPLHF
TGTGCCAGCAGTGAGAGGTGGAATAATTCACCCCTCCACTTT
>TRBD1|TRBV18|TRBJ1-1|few
CASSAVGQGGLNLNTEAFF
TGTGCCAGCTCAGCAGTCGGTCAGGGGGGATTGAATTTGAACACTGAAGCTTTCTTT
>-|TRBV5-8|TRBJ2-7|-
CASSLGTVSEQYF
TGTGCCAGCAGCTTGGGGACAGTGAGCGAGCAGTACTTC
>-|TRBV3-1/TRBV3-2|TRBJ2-2|-
CASSLNTGELFF
TGTGCCAGCAGCCTAAACACCGGGGAGCTGTTTTTT
>-|TRBV5-1|TRBJ2-3|-
CASSLARQGRTDTQYF
TGCGCCAGCAGCTTGGCCCGGCAGGGGCGCACAGATACGCAGTATTTT
>-|TRBV2|TRBJ1-5|-
CASSFIGGHGQPQHF
TGTGCCAGCAGTTTCATTGGTGGGCACGGTCAGCCCCAGCATTTT
>TRBD1|TRBV7-3|TRBJ2-1|once
CASSFGTGGYNEQFF
TGTGCCAGCAGCTTCGGGACAGGGGGATACAATGAGCAGTTCTTC
>TRBD1|TRBV7-9|TRBJ2-4|-
CASSLAGTENIQYF
TGTGCCAGCAGCTTAGCTGGGACAGAAAACATTCAGTACTTC
>-|TRBV6-5|TRBJ2-7|once
CASSYSRVYSEQYF
TGTGCCAGCAGTTACTCCCGGGTCTACTCCGAGCAGTACTTC
>TRBD1|TRBV14|TRBJ1-2|-
CASSPRQGLAGYTF
TGTGCCAGCAGCCCCCGACAGGGGTTGGCTGGCTACACCTTC
>-|TRBV27|TRBJ2-1|once
CASRVGPGPYNEQFF
TGTGCCAGCAGGGTAGGTCCAGGGCCCTACAATGAGCAGTTCTTC
>-|TRBV28|TRBJ1-5|few
CASSLGLFGSSNQPQHF
TGTGCCAGCAGTTTAGGTCTTTTCGGGTCGAGCAATCAGCCCCAGCATTTT
>-|TRBV15|TRBJ1-3|once
CATSRDLSSNSGNTIYF
TGTGCCACCAGCAGAGATCTGAGCTCCAACTCTGGAAACACCATATATTTT
>TRBD2|TRBV6-4|TRBJ2-2|few
CASSDSGTSGGARLFF
TGTGCCAGCAGTGACTCCGGGACTAGCGGGGGGGCGCGGCTGTTTTTT
>-|TRBV6-2/TRBV6-3|TRBJ2-1|-
CASSYSMRVTGQFF
TGTGCCAGCAGTTACTCGATGAGGGTAACTGGGCAGTTCTTC
>TRBD1|TRBV7-2|TRBJ1-3|-
CASSSEPGQILSGNTIYF
TGTGCCAGCAGCTCTGAACCGGGACAGATTCTCTCTGGAAACACCATATATTTT
>-|TRBV7-2|TRBJ1-1|-
CASSPRVDTEAFF
TGTGCCAGCAGCCCCCGTGTCGACACTGAAGCTTTCTTT
>TRBD2|TRBV5-1|TRBJ2-1|-
CASSLSSGSYNEQFF
TGCGCCAGCAGCTTATCTAGCGGTTCCTACAATGAGCAGTTCTTC
>TRBD1|TRBV11-3|TRBJ2-1|few
CASSSRTGRNEQFF
TGTGCCAGCAGCTCGCGGACAGGGCGCAATGAGCAGTTCTTC
>-|TRBV7-6|TRBJ2-5|-
CASSRDSVMLGKTQYF
TGTGCCAGCAGCCGGGATAGTGTGATGCTGGGGAAGACCCAGTACTTC
>TRBD1|TRBV18|TRBJ1-3|few
CASSPVTGEAAGNTIYF
TGTGCCAGCTCACCGGTCACAGGGGAGGCCGCTGGAAACACCATATATTTT
>-|TRBV21-1|TRBJ2-7|-
CASSKGRGGLAGYEQYF
TGTGCCAGCAGCAAAGGGAGAGGGGGCTTAGCGGGGTATGAGCAGTACTTC
>TRBD2|TRBV6-2/TRBV6-3|TRBJ2-1|few
CASSPPSGDYNEQFF
TGTGCCAGCAGTCCCCCCAGCGGGGATTACAATGAGCAGTTCTTC
>-|TRBV6-5|TRBJ1-2|-
CASRRRGRGDYGYTF
TGTGCCAGCAGAAGGAGGGGGAGGGGTGACTATGGCTACACCTTC
>TRBD1|TRBV9|TRBJ2-7|-
CASSVGDRGGEQYF
TGTGCCAGCAGCGTAGGTGACAGGGGTGGGGAGCAGTACTTC
>-|TRBV7-2|TRBJ1-2|-
CASSPAAGEYGYTF
TGTGCCAGCAGCCCGGCCGCAGGGGAATATGGCTACACCTTC
>TRBD1|TRBV24-1|TRBJ1-2|once
CATSDWTGKGYTF
TGTGCCACCAGTGATTGGACAGGGAAAGGCTACACCTTC
>TRBD1|TRBV5-1|TRBJ1-1|-
CASSRGQGGSTEAFF
TGCGCCAGCAGCCGGGGACAGGGTGGGAGCACTGAAGCTTTCTTT
>-|TRBV2|TRBJ1-1|-
CASSEGGDTEAFF
TGTGCCAGCAGTGAAGGCGGTGACACTGAAGCTTTCTTT
>-|TRBV5-1|TRBJ1-4|-
CASSLATGLANEKLFF
TGCGCCAGCAGCTTGGCCACAGGGTTAGCTAATGAAAAACTGTTTTTT
>-|TRBV5-4|TRBJ2-7|once
CASSLALAREQYF
TGTGCCAGCAGCTTGGCGCTAGCACGAGAGCAGTACTTC
>TRBD2|TRBV27|TRBJ2-3|-
CASSYRTSGGTDTQYF
TGTGCCAGCAGTTACCGGACTAGCGGGGGTACAGATACGCAGTATTTT
>-|TRBV9|TRBJ2-3|-
CASSVGASRRTDTQYF
TGTGCCAGCAGCGTAGGGGCTAGCCGACGCACAGATACGCAGTATTTT
>-|TRBV12-3/TRBV12-4|TRBJ2-5|-
CASSWDWQETQYF
TGTGCCAGCAGTTGGGACTGGCAAGAGACCCAGTACTTC
>-|TRBV7-3|TRBJ1-5|-
CASSSSPHQPQHF
TGTGCCAGCAGCTCCAGTCCCCATCAGCCCCAGCATTTT
>-|TRBV19|TRBJ1-2|-
CASSFGGGYTF
TGTGCCAGTAGTTTTGGGGGCGGCTACACCTTC
>-|TRBV5-4|TRBJ1-2|-
CASSLGDESYTF
TGTGCCAGCAGCTTAGGGGATGAGAGCTACACCTTC
>TRBD1|TRBV6-2/TRBV6-3|TRBJ1-5|-
CASSSPTGDIRSNQPQHF
TGTGCCAGCAGTTCCCCGACAGGGGACATTCGTAGCAATCAGCCCCAGCATTTT
>-|TRBV6-4|TRBJ1-1|-
CASSPLPGSDTEAFF
TGTGCCAGCAGTCCCCTTCCGGGATCGGACACTGAAGCTTTCTTT
>-|TRBV12-3/TRBV12-4|TRBJ1-3|few
CASRAVGNTIYF
TGTGCCAGCAGGGCAGTTGGAAACACCATATATTTT
>-|TRBV7-2|TRBJ1-3|-
CASSYKDSAFSGNTIYF
TGTGCCAGCAGCTATAAGGACAGTGCCTTCTCTGGAAACACCATATATTTT